What follows are 25 T cell receptor beta chains derived from one specimen sequenced in a study of early T cells in non-severe SARS-CoV-2 infection. Via MiXCR, TCRdb re-called the 5' RACE reads, giving one row per CDR3 protein. Seen here are under 60,000 distinct CDR3 sequences, 7.5% to 9.5% observed once, and the top ten hold roughly 4.2%. The sequenced material came from whole blood. The receptor set was obtained from an adult who was a healthcare worker with PCR-confirmed SARS-CoV-2 infection or an uninfected control (not recorded which).

The V and J genes are TRBV12-3 or TRBV12-4 and TRBJ1-6; D uncertain. The CDR3 covers 11 residues. V lost 4 bases and J lost 16, with 11 bases in between. The DNA for the CDR3 is TGTGCCAGCAGTTCCTACAGAGTACTCCACTTT. Translated, it gives CASSSYRVLHF.

CDR3 protein: CASRRDSSNEKLFF. The CDR3 bases are TGCGCCAGCAGACGGGACAGTTCTAATGAAAAACTGTTTTTT. This chain connects TRBV5-1 to TRBJ1-4; the match to TRBD1 covers 7 bases. The CDR3 sequence is 14 residues long. The germline CDR1 and CDR2 sequences are SGHRS and YFSETQ. J gave up 3 bases and V 5 bases, and 4 bases lay outside the gene matches.

In the case of this clonotype: Compared with germline, one end of the junction differs, possibly owing to a read error. The rearrangement links TRBV3-1 to TRBJ2-5; D gene unclear. Germline values: CDR1 LGHDT, CDR2 YNNKEL (reference sequence). This CDR3 is built from 10 residues. The CDR3: CASSRETQCF. Here the CDR3 DNA reads TGTGCCAGCAGCCGCGAGACCCAGTGCTTC.

The gene calls are TRBV12-3 or TRBV12-4 and TRBJ2-7; 7 positions match TRBD2. The length of the CDR3 is 12 residues. The ends lost 5 bases at V and 4 bases at J; junction bases unmatched: 2. CDR3 bases: TGTGCCAGCAGTCGGGGGGAATACGAGCAGTACTTC. Amino acids: CASSRGEYEQYF.

At least ten counts were recorded for this clonotype. The V and J genes are TRBV7-2 and TRBJ2-5; a possible D gene is TRBD2 (5 bases). V was pared by 3 bases and J by 4 bases, with 15 bases between. This CDR3 is 15 amino acids long. Germline V gene sequence: CDR1 SGHTA, CDR2 FQGNSA. CDR3 protein: CASSLSQRNLETQYF. Here the CDR3 DNA reads TGTGCCAGCAGCTTGAGCCAGCGGAACTTAGAGACCCAGTACTTC.

This clonotype was counted a few times. The rearrangement uses TRBV12-3 or TRBV12-4 and TRBJ2-7, with TRBD2 matching over 7 bases. The CDR3 length is 14 residues. V lost 6 bases, J lost 4 bases, and 9 bases stayed unmatched. The CDR3 loop is CASRSGASWYEQYF. Here the CDR3 DNA reads TGTGCCAGCAGGAGCGGGGCTTCGTGGTACGAGCAGTACTTC.

This clonotype was observed a few times. The chain combines TRBV7-9 with TRBJ2-1; TRBD2 matches at 15 bases. V was clipped by 1 base and J by 8 bases; unmatched bases: 27. The CDR3 length is 24 residues. The germline V gene has CDR1 SEHNR and CDR2 FQNEAQ (reference sequence). The CDR3 sequence is CASSLGPFVKGPSGTSGRNHEQFF. CDR3 sequence (DNA): TGTGCCAGCAGCTTAGGCCCATTCGTGAAGGGGCCTTCCGGGACTAGCGGGAGGAATCATGAGCAGTTCTTC. Variable domain in full (rest from reference TRBV7-9 and TRBJ2-1): DTGVSQNPRHKITKRGQNVTFRCDPISEHNRLYWYRQTLGQGPEFLTYFQNEAQLEKSRLLSDRFSAERPKGSFSTLEIQRTEQGDSAMYLCASSLGPFVKGPSGTSGRNHEQFFGPGTRLTVL.

This clonotype was detected ten times or more. The CDR3 sequence: CAWSTSTGELFF. The CDR3 DNA follows: TGTGCCTGGAGTACTTCTACCGGGGAGCTGTTTTTT. V and J are TRBV30 and TRBJ2-2; D is uncertain. CDR3 length: 12 residues. Germline V gives CDR1 GTSNPN, CDR2 SVGIG (reference sequence). V lost 2 bases, J lost 5 bases, and 6 bases lay in between.

This clonotype was picked up many times. This chain joins TRBV30 and TRBJ1-5; D gene uncertain. Per the germline V gene, CDR1 is GTSNPN and CDR2 is SVGIG (reference sequence). Deletions cut 0 bases from V and 4 bases from J, with 7 bases between. The CDR3 extends over 13 amino acids. The CDR3 nucleotides are TGTGCCTGGAGTGTACGGGTTAATCAGCCCCAGCATTTT. This translates into CAWSVRVNQPQHF.

This clonotype came up a few times. J is TRBJ2-3 and V is TRBV28; tentatively, D is TRBD2 (6 bases). Trimming removed 3 bases at V and 8 bases at J, with 15 bases between. Per the germline V gene, CDR1 is MDHEN and CDR2 is SYDVKM. This CDR3 has 14 amino acids. CDR3 in amino acids: CASSFMTRLVTQYF. For the CDR3, the DNA is TGTGCCAGCAGTTTCATGACTAGACTCGTTACGCAGTATTTT.

This clonotype has ten or more counts. The genes are TRBV28 and TRBJ2-1, with 11 bases that match TRBD1. The CDR3 has 15 residues. Trimming removed 4 bases from V and 3 bases from J; junction bases left unmatched: 2. The germline gives CDR1 MDHEN, CDR2 SYDVKM. DNA of the CDR3: TGTGCCAGCAGTTCGGGACAGGGGGACTACAATGAGCAGTTCTTC. Its protein product is CASSSGQGDYNEQFF. The entire variable domain, with the rest obtained from reference TRBV28 and TRBJ2-1, is as follows: DVKVTQSSRYLVKRTGEKVFLECVQDMDHENMFWYRQDPGLGLRLIYFSYDVKMKEKGDIPEGYSVSREKKERFSLILESASTNQTSMYLCASSSGQGDYNEQFFGPGTRLTVL.

The rearrangement uses TRBV10-2 and TRBJ2-3; 11 bases line up with TRBD1. The CDR3 runs to 21 residues. The germline V gene encodes CDR1 WSHSY and CDR2 SAAADI. The junction had 20 bases not matched to a gene; V was cut back by 4 bases and J by 2 bases. The CDR3 reads CASSVGTGGLTGTRNTDTQYF. DNA for the CDR3: TGCGCCAGCAGTGTAGGGACAGGGGGTCTTACAGGGACTCGCAACACAGATACGCAGTATTTT.

This clonotype was seen many times. The rearrangement links TRBV20-1 to TRBJ1-1; 9 bases fit TRBD1. Germline lookup yields CDR1 DFQATT and CDR2 SNEGSKA (reference sequence). V shed 6 bases and J 1 base; nucleotides not matched to a gene: 6. This CDR3 has 14 residues. The CDR3 DNA is TGCAGTGCCCGGACAGGGGCCCCGAACACTGAAGCTTTCTTT. Amino acid sequence: CSARTGAPNTEAFF.

This clonotype counts as medium-sized (0.01 to 0.1%). The J gene is TRBJ1-2, the V gene TRBV4-2; D is undetermined. Trimming left V 0 bases short and J 2 bases short, with 10 bases between. The CDR3 totals 15 residues. Germline assignment: CDR1 LGHNA and CDR2 YNFKEQ. In DNA form, the CDR3 reads TGTGCCAGCAGCCAAGACAGCGCCAAAAACTATGGCTACACCTTC. It specifies CASSQDSAKNYGYTF.

J is TRBJ2-3 and V is TRBV6-5; tentative D call: TRBD1 (6 bases). The V gene's germline CDR1 is MNHEY and CDR2 SVGAGI. The CDR3 extends over 18 amino acids. With 5 bases removed from V and 2 bases from J, the gap between germline ends came to 23 bases. The CDR3 spells CASSEVGDTTPNTDTQYF. The CDR3 nucleotides are TGTGCCAGCAGTGAAGTTGGGGACACTACCCCAAACACAGATACGCAGTATTTT.

At least ten counts were recorded for this clonotype. The J gene is TRBJ1-6, the V gene TRBV12-5; D not resolved. CDR1 LGHNT and CDR2 FRNRAP come from the germline V gene. Trimming shortened V by 6 bases and J by 8 bases, and 11 bases separated the two germline ends. This CDR3 comprises 13 residues. The CDR3 nucleotides are TGTGCTAGTGGATACGGACGCCATTCACCCCTCCACTTT. Its translation is CASGYGRHSPLHF. The full variable domain, in which reference TRBV12-5 and TRBJ1-6 provide the parts outside the CDR3, is DARVTQTPRHKVTEMGQEVTMRCQPILGHNTVFWYRQTMMQGLELLAYFRNRAPLDDSGMPKDRFSAEMPDATLATLKIQPSEPRDSAVYFCASGYGRHSPLHFGNGTRLTVT.

This clonotype was counted ten times or more. This chain links TRBV2 with TRBJ1-6, with D tentatively TRBD1 (5 bases). The CDR3 totals 15 residues. Germline V gives CDR1 SNHLY, CDR2 FYNNEI. V lost 1 base and J 7 bases, leaving 11 bases between the germline ends. The CDR3, as DNA: TGTGCCAGCAGTGAAGTGGGGGGTTGGAATTCACCCCTCCACTTT. Translation gives CASSEVGGWNSPLHF.

The chain couples TRBV6-2 or TRBV6-3 to TRBJ2-1; D is possibly TRBD2 (5 bases). CDR1 and CDR2 (germline): MNHEY, SVGEGT. The length of the CDR3 is 14 residues. The germline V and J ends were trimmed by 5 bases and 1 base, with 9 bases remaining between them. CDR3 coding DNA: TGTGCCAGCAGTCCTCGGACTTCCTACAATGAGCAGTTCTTC. Encoded protein: CASSPRTSYNEQFF.

This clonotype has ten or more counts. This chain connects TRBV11-2 to TRBJ2-3, with no clear D. The CDR3 has 14 residues. The V gene's germline CDR1 is SGHAT and CDR2 FQNNGV. The ends were cut back, 3 bases at V and 2 bases at J, with 9 bases in the middle. DNA for the CDR3: TGTGCCAGCAGCTTGGGATTTTTCACAGATACGCAGTATTTT. This sequence encodes CASSLGFFTDTQYF.

In its sample, this clonotype was seen a few times. This chain connects TRBV12-3 or TRBV12-4 to TRBJ1-2, with TRBD1 matching over 8 bases. CDR3 size: 13 residues. Losses at the gene ends were 5 bases for V and 5 bases for J; bases not matched to a gene: 4. The CDR3 nucleotides are TGTGCCAGCAGTAAACAGGGGGGGTATGGCTACACCTTC. Its translation: CASSKQGGYGYTF.

This clonotype showed up many times. The J gene is TRBJ2-6, the V gene TRBV20-1; possibly TRBD1 for D (5 bases). V dropped 1 base and J dropped 2 bases, with 15 bases sitting between them. Germline assignment: CDR1 DFQATT and CDR2 SNEGSKA (reference sequence). The CDR3 contains 17 residues. CDR3 amino acids: CSARVNFRAPGANVLTF. The CDR3 DNA reads as TGCAGTGCTAGAGTTAATTTCAGGGCCCCTGGGGCCAACGTCCTGACTTTC.

This clonotype has a count of ten or more. The V call is TRBV19, the J call TRBJ1-5; 7 nucleotides line up with TRBD1. CDR1 LNHDA and CDR2 SQIVND come from the germline V gene (reference sequence). CDR3 length: 14 residues. With V trimmed by 9 bases and J by 2 bases, 7 bases remained unmatched. The DNA for the CDR3 is TGTGCCAGCGACAGGGAGGTGGGCAATCAGCCCCAGCATTTT. This translates into CASDREVGNQPQHF.

The genes are TRBV7-7 and TRBJ2-4; 10 bases match TRBD1. Germline trimming cut 5 bases from V and 1 base from J; bases unmatched to any gene: 11. CDR3 length equals 18 residues. Germline CDR1 and CDR2: SSHAT and FNYEAQ (reference sequence). The CDR3 sequence is CASSPKPGTGEAKNIQYF. The CDR3 DNA reads as TGTGCCAGCAGCCCCAAGCCCGGGACAGGGGAGGCCAAAAACATTCAGTACTTC. Full variable domain (remainder filled in from reference TRBV7-7 and TRBJ2-4): GAGVSQSPRYKVTKRGQDVTLRCDPISSHATLYWYQQALGQGPEFLTYFNYEAQPDKSGLPSDRFSAERPEGSISTLTIQRTEQRDSAMYRCASSPKPGTGEAKNIQYFGAGTRLSVL.

At least ten counts were recorded for this clonotype. The V and J genes are TRBV30 and TRBJ2-7; D is perhaps TRBD1 or TRBD2 (5 bases each). Germline V CDR1 and CDR2: GTSNPN, SVGIG (reference sequence). CDR3 length equals 14 residues. V lost 2 bases and J 3 bases, leaving 14 bases between the germline ends. CDR3 sequence reads: CAWSTGRGDYEQYF. The CDR3 DNA reads as TGTGCCTGGAGTACTGGGAGAGGGGACTACGAGCAGTACTTC.

This chain joins TRBV29-1 and TRBJ2-3; D is uncertain. Looked up from germline, CDR1 is SQVTM and CDR2 is ANQGSEA. The V end lost 4 bases, the J end lost 2 bases, and 7 bases lay between the germline ends. This CDR3 is 12 amino acids long. The CDR3 DNA reads as TGCAGCGTTGTAGGGCCCACAGATACGCAGTATTTT. Amino acids: CSVVGPTDTQYF.